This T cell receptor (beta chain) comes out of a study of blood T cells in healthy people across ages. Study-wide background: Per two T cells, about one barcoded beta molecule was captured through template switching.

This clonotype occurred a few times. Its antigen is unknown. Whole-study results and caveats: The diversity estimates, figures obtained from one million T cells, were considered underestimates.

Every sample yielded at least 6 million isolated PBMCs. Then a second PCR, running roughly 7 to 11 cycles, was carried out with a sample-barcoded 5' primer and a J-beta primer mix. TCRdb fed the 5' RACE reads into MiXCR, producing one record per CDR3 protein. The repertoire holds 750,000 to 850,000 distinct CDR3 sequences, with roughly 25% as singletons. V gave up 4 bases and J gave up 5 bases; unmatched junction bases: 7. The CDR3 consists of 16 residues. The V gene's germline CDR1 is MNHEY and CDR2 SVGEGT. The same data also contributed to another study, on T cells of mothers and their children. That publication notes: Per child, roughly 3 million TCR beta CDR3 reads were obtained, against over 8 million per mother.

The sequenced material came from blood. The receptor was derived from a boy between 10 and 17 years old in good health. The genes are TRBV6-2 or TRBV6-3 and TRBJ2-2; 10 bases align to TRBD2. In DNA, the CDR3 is TGTGCCAGCAGTTCTCAAGGACTAGCGGATACCGGGGAGCTGTTTTTT. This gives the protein CASSSQGLADTGELFF.